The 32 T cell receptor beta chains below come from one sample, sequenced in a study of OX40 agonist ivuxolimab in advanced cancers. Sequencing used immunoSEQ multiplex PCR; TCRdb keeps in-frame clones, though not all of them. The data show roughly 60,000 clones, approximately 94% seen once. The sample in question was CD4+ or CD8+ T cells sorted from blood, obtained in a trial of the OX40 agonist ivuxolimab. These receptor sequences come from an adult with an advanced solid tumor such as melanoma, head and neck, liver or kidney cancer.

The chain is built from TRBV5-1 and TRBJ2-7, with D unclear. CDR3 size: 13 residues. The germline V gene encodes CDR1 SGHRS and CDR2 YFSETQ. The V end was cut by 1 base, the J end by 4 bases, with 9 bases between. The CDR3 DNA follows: TGCGCCAGCAGCTTGCGGGTCGGGTACGAGCAGTACTTC. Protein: CASSLRVGYEQYF.

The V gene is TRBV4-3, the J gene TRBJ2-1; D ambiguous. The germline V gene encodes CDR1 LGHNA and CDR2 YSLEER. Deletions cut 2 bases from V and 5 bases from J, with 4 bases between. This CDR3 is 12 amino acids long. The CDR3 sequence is CASSQRNNEQFF. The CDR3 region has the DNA TGCGCCAGCAGCCAACGAAACAATGAGCAGTTCTTC.

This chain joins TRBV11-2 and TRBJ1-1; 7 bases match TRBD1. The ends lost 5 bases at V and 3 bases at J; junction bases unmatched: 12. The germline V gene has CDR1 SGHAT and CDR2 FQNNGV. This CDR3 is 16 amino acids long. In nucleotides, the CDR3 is TGTGCCAGCAGCCCCATTCCGGGACAGTGGGACACTGAAGCTTTCTTT. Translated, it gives CASSPIPGQWDTEAFF. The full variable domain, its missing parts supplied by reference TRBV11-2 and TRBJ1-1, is EAGVAQSPRYKIIEKRQSVAFWCNPISGHATLYWYQQILGQGPKLLIQFQNNGVVDDSQLPKDRFSAERLKGVDSTLKIQPAKLEDSAVYLCASSPIPGQWDTEAFFGQGTRLTVV.

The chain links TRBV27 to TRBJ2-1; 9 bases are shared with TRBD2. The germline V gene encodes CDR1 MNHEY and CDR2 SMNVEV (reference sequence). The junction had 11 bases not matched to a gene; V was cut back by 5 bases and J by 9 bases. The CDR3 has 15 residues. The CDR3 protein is CASSTQPGLAFEQFF. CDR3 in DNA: TGTGCCAGCAGTACCCAACCGGGACTAGCTTTTGAGCAGTTCTTC.

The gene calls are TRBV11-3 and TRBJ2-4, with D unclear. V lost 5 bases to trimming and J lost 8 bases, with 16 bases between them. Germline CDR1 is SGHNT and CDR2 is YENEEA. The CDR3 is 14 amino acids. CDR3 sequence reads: CASSPTALRDIQYF. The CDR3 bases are TGTGCCAGCAGCCCTACAGCACTAAGGGACATTCAGTACTTC.

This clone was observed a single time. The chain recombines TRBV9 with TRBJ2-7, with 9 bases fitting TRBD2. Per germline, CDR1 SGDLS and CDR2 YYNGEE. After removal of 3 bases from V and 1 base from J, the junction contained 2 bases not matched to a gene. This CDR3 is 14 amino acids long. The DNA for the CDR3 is TGTGCCAGCAGCGGACTAGCGGATTCCTACGAGCAGTACTTC. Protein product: CASSGLADSYEQYF.

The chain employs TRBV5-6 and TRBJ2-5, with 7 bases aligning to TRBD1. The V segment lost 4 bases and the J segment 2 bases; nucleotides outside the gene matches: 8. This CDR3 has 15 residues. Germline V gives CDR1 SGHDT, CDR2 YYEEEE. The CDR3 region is CASSRGQVYQETQYF. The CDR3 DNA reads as TGTGCCAGCAGCCGCGGACAGGTGTATCAAGAGACCCAGTACTTC.

In nucleotides, the CDR3 is TGCGCCAGCACTCAGGGGGCGGCCAAAAACATTCAGTACTTC. Protein sequence: CASTQGAAKNIQYF. The chain carries TRBV4-1 and TRBJ2-4; 8 bases map to TRBD1. V lost 7 bases to trimming and J lost 1 base; unmatched junction nucleotides: 3. The germline gives CDR1 MGHRA, CDR2 YSYEKL. The CDR3 is 14 residues long.

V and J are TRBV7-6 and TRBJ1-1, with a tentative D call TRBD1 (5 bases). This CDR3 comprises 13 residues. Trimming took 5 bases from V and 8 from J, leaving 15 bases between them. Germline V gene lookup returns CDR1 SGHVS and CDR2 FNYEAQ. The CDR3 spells CASSLWGESEAFF. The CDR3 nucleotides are TGTGCCAGCAGCCTTTGGGGGGAGTCGGAAGCTTTCTTT.

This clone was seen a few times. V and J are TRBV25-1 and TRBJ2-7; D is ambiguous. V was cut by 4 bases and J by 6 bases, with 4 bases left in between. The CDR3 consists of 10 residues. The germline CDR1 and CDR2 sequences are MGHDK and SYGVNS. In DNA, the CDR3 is TGTGCCAGCAGTGCAGGCGAGCAGTACTTC. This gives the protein CASSAGEQYF.

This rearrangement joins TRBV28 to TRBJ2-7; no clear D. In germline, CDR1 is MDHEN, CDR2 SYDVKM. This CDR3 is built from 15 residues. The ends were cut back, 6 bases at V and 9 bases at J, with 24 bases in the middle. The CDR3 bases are TGTGCCAGCAGACGACTTGATAACTATGTACGATGGCAGTACTTC. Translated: CASRRLDNYVRWQYF.

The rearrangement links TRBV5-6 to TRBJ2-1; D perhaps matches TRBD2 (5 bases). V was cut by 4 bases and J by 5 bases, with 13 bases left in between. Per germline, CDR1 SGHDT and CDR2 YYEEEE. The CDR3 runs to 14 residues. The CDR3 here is CASSTFSANNEQFF. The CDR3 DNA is TGTGCCAGCAGCACCTTTAGCGCTAACAATGAGCAGTTCTTC.

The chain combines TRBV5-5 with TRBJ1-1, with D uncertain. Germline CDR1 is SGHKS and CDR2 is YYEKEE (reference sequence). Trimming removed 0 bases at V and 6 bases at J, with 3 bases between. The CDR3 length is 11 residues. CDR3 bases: TGTGCCAGCAGCTTGGTCTCTGAAGCTTTCTTT. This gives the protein CASSLVSEAFF.

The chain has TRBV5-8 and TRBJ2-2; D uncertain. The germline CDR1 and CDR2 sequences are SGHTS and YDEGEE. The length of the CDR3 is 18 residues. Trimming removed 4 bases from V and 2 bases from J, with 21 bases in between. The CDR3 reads CASSHPEPPIGNTGELFF. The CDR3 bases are TGTGCCAGCAGCCACCCCGAACCTCCGATTGGAAACACCGGGGAGCTGTTTTTT. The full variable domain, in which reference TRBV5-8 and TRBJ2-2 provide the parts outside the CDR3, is EAGVTQSPTHLIKTRGQQATLRCSPISGHTSVYWYQQALGLGLQFLLWYDEGEERNRGNFPPRFSGRQFPNYSSELNVNALELEDSALYLCASSHPEPPIGNTGELFFGEGSRLTVL.

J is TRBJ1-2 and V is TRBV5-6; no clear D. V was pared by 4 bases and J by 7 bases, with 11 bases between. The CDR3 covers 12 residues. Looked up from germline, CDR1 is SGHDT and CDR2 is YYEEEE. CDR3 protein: CASSADPGGYTF. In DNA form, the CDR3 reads TGTGCCAGCAGCGCCGATCCGGGTGGCTACACCTTC.

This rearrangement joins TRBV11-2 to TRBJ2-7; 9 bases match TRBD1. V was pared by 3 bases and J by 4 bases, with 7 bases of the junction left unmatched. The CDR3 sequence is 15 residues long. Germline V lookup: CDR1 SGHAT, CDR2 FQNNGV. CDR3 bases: TGTGCCAGCAGCTTGGTACAGGGGGCGTTTTACGAGCAGTACTTC. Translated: CASSLVQGAFYEQYF.

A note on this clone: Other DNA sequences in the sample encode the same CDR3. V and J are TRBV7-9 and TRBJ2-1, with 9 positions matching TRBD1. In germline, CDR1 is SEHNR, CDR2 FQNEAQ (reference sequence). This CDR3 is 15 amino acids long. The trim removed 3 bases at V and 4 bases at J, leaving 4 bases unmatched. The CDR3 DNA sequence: TGTGCCAGCAGCTTGGGACAGGGACTTTACAATGAGCAGTTCTTC. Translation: CASSLGQGLYNEQFF.

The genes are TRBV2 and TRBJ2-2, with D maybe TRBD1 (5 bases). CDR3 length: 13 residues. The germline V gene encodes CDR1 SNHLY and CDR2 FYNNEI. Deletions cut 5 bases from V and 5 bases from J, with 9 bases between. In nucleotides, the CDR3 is TGTGCCAGCAGTCGACAGAGAACCGGGGAGCTGTTTTTT. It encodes CASSRQRTGELFF.

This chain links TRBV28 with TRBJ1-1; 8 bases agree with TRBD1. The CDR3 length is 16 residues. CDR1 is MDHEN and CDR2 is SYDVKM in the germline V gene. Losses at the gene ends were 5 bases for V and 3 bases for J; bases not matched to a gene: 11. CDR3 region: CASSPRTGRWDTEAFF. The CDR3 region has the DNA TGTGCCAGCAGTCCCCGGACAGGGCGTTGGGACACTGAAGCTTTCTTT.

CDR3 nucleotide sequence: TGCCCCAGAAGGGGGAAAAAAATCGGCACAACTAATGAAAAACTGTTTTTT. It is translated as CPRRGKKIGTTNEKLFF. V is TRBV29-1 and J is TRBJ1-4, with D tentatively TRBD1 (6 bases). Germline loops: CDR1 SQVTM, CDR2 ANQGSEA. CDR3 length: 17 residues.

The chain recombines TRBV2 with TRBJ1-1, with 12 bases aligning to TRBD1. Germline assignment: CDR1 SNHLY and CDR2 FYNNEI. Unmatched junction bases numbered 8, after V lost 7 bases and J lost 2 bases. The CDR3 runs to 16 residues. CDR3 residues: CASKPGQGARNTEAFF. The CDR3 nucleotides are TGTGCCAGCAAACCGGGACAGGGGGCGCGAAACACTGAAGCTTTCTTT.

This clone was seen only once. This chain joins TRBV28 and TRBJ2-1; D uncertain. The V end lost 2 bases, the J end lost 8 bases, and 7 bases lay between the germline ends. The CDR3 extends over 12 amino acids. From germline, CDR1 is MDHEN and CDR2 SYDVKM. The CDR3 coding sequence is TGTGCCAGCAGTTTACTTTGGGATGAGCAGTTCTTC. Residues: CASSLLWDEQFF. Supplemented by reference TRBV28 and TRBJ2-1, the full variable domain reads DVKVTQSSRYLVKRTGEKVFLECVQDMDHENMFWYRQDPGLGLRLIYFSYDVKMKEKGDIPEGYSVSREKKERFSLILESASTNQTSMYLCASSLLWDEQFFGPGTRLTVL.

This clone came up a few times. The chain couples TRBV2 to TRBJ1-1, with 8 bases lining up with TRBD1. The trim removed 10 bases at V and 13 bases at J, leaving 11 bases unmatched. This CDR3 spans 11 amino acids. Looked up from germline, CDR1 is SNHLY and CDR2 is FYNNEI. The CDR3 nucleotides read TGTGCCACCCACACAGGGACAGGAAATTTCTTT. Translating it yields CATHTGTGNFF.

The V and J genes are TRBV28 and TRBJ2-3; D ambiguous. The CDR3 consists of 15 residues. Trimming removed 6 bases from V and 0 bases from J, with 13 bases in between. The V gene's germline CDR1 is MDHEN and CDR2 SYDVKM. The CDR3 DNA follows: TGTGCCAGCAGACCCCTTTCCCGGAGCACAGATACGCAGTATTTT. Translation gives CASRPLSRSTDTQYF.

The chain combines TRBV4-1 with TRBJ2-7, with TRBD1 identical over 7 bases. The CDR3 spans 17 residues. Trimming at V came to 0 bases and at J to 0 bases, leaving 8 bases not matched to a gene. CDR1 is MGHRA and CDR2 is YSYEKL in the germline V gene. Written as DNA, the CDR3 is TGCGCCAGCAGCCAAGATAGTTTAGGGGGCAACTCCTACGAGCAGTACTTC. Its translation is CASSQDSLGGNSYEQYF.

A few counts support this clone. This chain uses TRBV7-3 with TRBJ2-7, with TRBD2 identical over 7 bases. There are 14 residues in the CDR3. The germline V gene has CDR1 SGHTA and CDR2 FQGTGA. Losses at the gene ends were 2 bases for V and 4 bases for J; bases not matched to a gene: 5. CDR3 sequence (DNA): TGTGCCAGCAGCTTAGGAGCTAGCGGTTACGAGCAGTACTTC. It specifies CASSLGASGYEQYF.

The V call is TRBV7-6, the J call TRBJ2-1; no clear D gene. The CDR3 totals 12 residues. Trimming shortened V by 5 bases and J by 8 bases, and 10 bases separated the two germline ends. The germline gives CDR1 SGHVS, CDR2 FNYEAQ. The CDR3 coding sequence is TGTGCCAGCAGCCCCTCTATGGATGAGCAGTTCTTC. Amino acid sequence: CASSPSMDEQFF.

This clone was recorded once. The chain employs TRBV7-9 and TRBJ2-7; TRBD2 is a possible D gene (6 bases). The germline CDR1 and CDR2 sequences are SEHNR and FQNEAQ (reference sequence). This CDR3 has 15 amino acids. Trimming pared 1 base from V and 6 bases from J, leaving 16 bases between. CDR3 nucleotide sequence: TGTGCCAGCAGCTTAGGAGGGCGACTAGACAGCGAGCAGTACTTC. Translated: CASSLGGRLDSEQYF.

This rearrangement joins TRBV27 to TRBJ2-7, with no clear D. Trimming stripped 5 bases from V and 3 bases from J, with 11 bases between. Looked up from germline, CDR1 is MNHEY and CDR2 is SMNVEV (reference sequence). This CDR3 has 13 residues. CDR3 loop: CASSLTGDYEQYF. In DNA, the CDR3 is TGTGCCAGCAGTCTTACTGGGGACTACGAGCAGTACTTC.

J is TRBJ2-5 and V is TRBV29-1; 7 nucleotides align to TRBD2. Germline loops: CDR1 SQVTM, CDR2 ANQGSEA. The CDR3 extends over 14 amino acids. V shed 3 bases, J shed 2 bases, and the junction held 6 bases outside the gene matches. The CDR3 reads CSVEAGEVQETQYF. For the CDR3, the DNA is TGCAGCGTTGAGGCGGGGGAAGTTCAAGAGACCCAGTACTTC.

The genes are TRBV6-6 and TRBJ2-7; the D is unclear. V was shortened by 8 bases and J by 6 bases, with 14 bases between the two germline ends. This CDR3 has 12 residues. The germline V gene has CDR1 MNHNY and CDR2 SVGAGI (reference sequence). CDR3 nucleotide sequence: TGTGCCAGCGGAGCGACCATTCTCGAGCAGTACTTC. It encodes CASGATILEQYF.

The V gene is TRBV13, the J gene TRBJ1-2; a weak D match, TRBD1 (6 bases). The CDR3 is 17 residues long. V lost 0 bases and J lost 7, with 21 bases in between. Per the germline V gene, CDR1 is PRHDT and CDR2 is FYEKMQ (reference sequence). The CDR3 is CASSLGPQGGRVGGYTF. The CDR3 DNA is TGTGCCAGCAGCTTAGGACCTCAAGGGGGGCGCGTTGGTGGCTACACCTTC.